A single sample is the source of the 17 T cell receptor beta chains below, sequenced in a study of cytomegalovirus exposure and HLA in healthy donors. The primer mix had 60 Vbeta and 13 Jbeta primers. The protocol was immunoSEQ multiplex PCR, while the TCRdb copy is restricted to in-frame clones and leaves out a portion. The sample has under 150,000 clones, 65% to 80% seen once. The sequencing input was PBMCs. The receptors originated from a male donor in good health and CMV-seropositive.

The chain joins TRBV28 to TRBJ1-3; the D gene is possibly TRBD1 (5 bases). CDR3 length equals 14 residues. The germline V gene encodes CDR1 MDHEN and CDR2 SYDVKM. V lost 3 bases to trimming and J lost 4 bases, with 10 bases between them. The CDR3 DNA follows: TGTGCCAGCAGTTTTAACCGACAGGGAAACACCATATATTTT. This codes for CASSFNRQGNTIYF. Drawing the rest from reference TRBV28 and TRBJ1-3, the complete variable domain is DVKVTQSSRYLVKRTGEKVFLECVQDMDHENMFWYRQDPGLGLRLIYFSYDVKMKEKGDIPEGYSVSREKKERFSLILESASTNQTSMYLCASSFNRQGNTIYFGEGSWLTVV.

This rearrangement joins TRBV18 to TRBJ2-2; 8 positions match TRBD1. This CDR3 is 15 amino acids long. Germline trimming cut 3 bases from V and 3 bases from J; bases unmatched to any gene: 3. Germline CDR1 KGHSH, CDR2 LQKENI. The CDR3 loop is CASSPLDRDTGELFF. The CDR3 DNA reads as TGTGCCAGCTCACCGTTGGACAGGGACACCGGGGAGCTGTTTTTT. Combining the CDR3 with reference TRBV18 and TRBJ2-2 gives the whole variable domain NAGVMQNPRHLVRRRGQEARLRCSPMKGHSHVYWYRQLPEEGLKFMVYLQKENIIDESGMPKERFSAEFPKEGPSILRIQQVVRGDSAAYFCASSPLDRDTGELFFGEGSRLTVL.

This chain uses TRBV6-4 with TRBJ2-2; D gene ambiguous. CDR1 MRHNA and CDR2 SNTAGT come from the germline V gene. The ends were cut back, 5 bases at V and 1 base at J, with 8 bases in the middle. This CDR3 is 14 amino acids long. CDR3 sequence (DNA): TGTGCCAGCAGTATCGAGGAGAACACCGGGGAGCTGTTTTTT. Its translation is CASSIEENTGELFF.

About this clone itself: Sequence at one end of the junction differs from germline and may be a read error. The chain uses TRBV7-7 and TRBJ2-5, with D perhaps matching TRBD2 (7 bases). Germline loops: CDR1 SSHAT, CDR2 FNYEAQ (reference sequence). The CDR3 contains 17 residues. The CDR3 DNA reads as TGTGCTAGCAGCCAACCCCGCGGAGGGGGGGTAGGAGAGACCCAGTACTTC. Translating gives CASSQPRGGGVGETQYF.

V and J are TRBV29-1 and TRBJ2-5; 10 nucleotides line up with TRBD2. J gave up 2 bases and V 4 bases, and 7 bases lay outside the gene matches. The V gene's germline CDR1 is SQVTM and CDR2 ANQGSEA. The CDR3 has 15 amino acids. CDR3 residues: CSVGSGGAHQETQYF. CDR3 nucleotide sequence: TGCAGCGTTGGAAGCGGGGGGGCCCATCAAGAGACCCAGTACTTC.

The V gene is TRBV18, the J gene TRBJ2-3; 7 bases match TRBD1. Germline V lookup: CDR1 KGHSH, CDR2 LQKENI. The V gene end was trimmed by 0 bases and the J gene end by 2 bases; junction bases not matched to a gene: 5. This CDR3 is 16 amino acids long. The CDR3: CASSPPNRGHTDTQYF. CDR3 bases: TGTGCCAGCTCACCACCCAACAGGGGCCACACAGATACGCAGTATTTT.

The chain recombines TRBV6-4 with TRBJ2-7, with D possibly matching TRBD1 (5 bases). The CDR3 contains 13 residues. The V gene lost 4 bases and the J gene lost 6 bases, with 13 bases spanning the gap. Germline V gene lookup returns CDR1 MRHNA and CDR2 SNTAGT. The CDR3 is CASSADTVGEQYF. CDR3 nucleotides: TGTGCCAGCAGTGCGGACACGGTGGGCGAGCAGTACTTC.

The chain employs TRBV7-9 and TRBJ2-7; 15 nucleotides agree with TRBD2. The V and J ends lost 3 bases and 2 bases, in that order; junction bases with no gene match: 11. Looked up from germline, CDR1 is SEHNR and CDR2 is FQNEAQ (reference sequence). This CDR3 has 19 residues. This chain's CDR3 is CASSLPPGLAGGGAYEQYF. Written as DNA, the CDR3 is TGTGCCAGCAGCTTGCCACCGGGACTAGCGGGAGGAGGGGCCTACGAGCAGTACTTC.

This chain connects TRBV29-1 to TRBJ2-7, with 13 bases that match TRBD2. The junction had 6 bases not matched to a gene; V was cut back by 4 bases and J by 6 bases. This CDR3 is built from 14 residues. Germline CDR1 SQVTM, CDR2 ANQGSEA. CDR3 sequence (DNA): TGCAGCGTTGCAGGACTAGCGGGAGTTTCCGAGCAGTACTTC. It codes for CSVAGLAGVSEQYF.

The rearrangement joins TRBV5-1 to TRBJ1-3, with D perhaps TRBD1 (6 bases). Trimming took 4 bases from V and 0 from J, leaving 11 bases between them. The germline V gene encodes CDR1 SGHRS and CDR2 YFSETQ. This CDR3 is 15 amino acids long. This CDR3 reads CASSPGQYSGNTIYF. In DNA form, the CDR3 reads TGCGCCAGCAGCCCCGGACAGTACTCTGGAAACACCATATATTTT.

With regard to this clone: The identical CDR3 is also encoded by other nucleotide sequences in the sample. This chain links TRBV19 with TRBJ2-6; D remains unclear. Trimming shortened V by 1 base and J by 4 bases, and 11 bases separated the two germline ends. Germline V gene data show CDR1 as LNHDA and CDR2 as SQIVND (reference sequence). The CDR3 has 16 amino acids. In DNA form, the CDR3 reads TGTGCCAGTAGTATAGGTACCGGGTCCGGGGCCAACGTCCTGACTTTC. It codes for CASSIGTGSGANVLTF.

This chain connects TRBV19 to TRBJ2-7; TRBD2 is a possible D gene (6 bases). This CDR3 is 11 amino acids long. Germline V gene sequence: CDR1 LNHDA, CDR2 SQIVND (reference sequence). V was cut by 6 bases and J by 9 bases, with 12 bases left in between. The CDR3 is CASSQGGRQYF. The CDR3 DNA follows: TGTGCCAGTAGCCAGGGAGGACGGCAGTACTTC.

The chain couples TRBV27 to TRBJ1-6, with TRBD1 identical over 7 bases. J gave up 4 bases and V 5 bases, and 2 bases lay outside the gene matches. Germline lookup yields CDR1 MNHEY and CDR2 SMNVEV (reference sequence). The CDR3 is made up of 14 amino acids. CDR3 sequence reads: CASSPGQYNSPLHF. CDR3 nucleotide sequence: TGTGCCAGCAGTCCGGGACAGTATAATTCACCCCTCCACTTT.

V usage is TRBV28 and J usage is TRBJ2-1; 9 bases match TRBD1. Germline V gives CDR1 MDHEN, CDR2 SYDVKM. The CDR3 length is 16 residues. J lost 5 bases, V lost 2 bases, and 7 bases had no gene match. The CDR3 sequence: CASSLVGTGPNNEQFF. The CDR3 DNA sequence: TGTGCCAGCAGTTTAGTTGGGACAGGGCCAAACAATGAGCAGTTCTTC.

This chain joins TRBV18 and TRBJ1-2; D is unclear. CDR3 length equals 14 residues. Looked up from germline, CDR1 is KGHSH and CDR2 is LQKENI. Trimming took off 2 bases at V and 4 bases at J, with 11 bases between the two ends. CDR3 DNA sequence: TGTGCCAGCTCACCAGGGAGGGATGCCTATGGCTACACCTTC. It specifies CASSPGRDAYGYTF.

The chain combines TRBV27 with TRBJ2-7; 7 nucleotides line up with TRBD1. Unmatched junction bases numbered 10, after V lost 1 base and J lost 1 base. Germline V gives CDR1 MNHEY, CDR2 SMNVEV (reference sequence). There are 17 residues in the CDR3. The CDR3 DNA reads TGTGCCAGCAGTTTATGGGGGTCGGGGACAGTGTCCTACGAGCAGTACTTC. Protein: CASSLWGSGTVSYEQYF.

This chain connects TRBV9 to TRBJ2-7; 7 bases align to TRBD1. Germline loops: CDR1 SGDLS, CDR2 YYNGEE. With 4 bases clipped from V and 2 bases from J, the junction kept 6 bases outside the gene matches. CDR3 length equals 14 residues. This CDR3 reads CASSPRQGAYEQYF. The CDR3, as DNA: TGTGCCAGCAGCCCCCGGCAGGGGGCCTACGAGCAGTACTTC.